This T cell receptor (beta chain) was sequenced in a study of beta chain features in type 1 diabetes. This clone was counted a single time. The investigators reverse transcribed all of the isolated RNA, so they sequenced expressed TCRB transcripts. Measured with immunoSEQ multiplex PCR; TCRdb has only the in-frame clones, and not every one. The profile covers 250,000 or so clones, with 25% to 30% appearing a single time and 3.5% to 4.5% taken by the ten largest. This CDR3 contains 14 residues. V gave up 4 bases and J gave up 0 bases; unmatched junction bases: 1. Germline CDR1 and CDR2: SGHRS and YFSETQ. CD45RO/CCR7/CD25/CD127/CD95/CD27 sorting isolated CD4+ naive, central memory, regulatory and stem cell-like memory cells.

The sequenced sample consisted of central memory CD4+ T cells from blood. This sequence was found in a man aged 30-40 years in good health. V and J are TRBV5-1 and TRBJ1-3, with 7 nucleotides matching TRBD1. CDR3 residues: CASSGDSSGNTIYF. The DNA for the CDR3 is TGCGCCAGCAGCGGGGACAGCTCTGGAAACACCATATATTTT.